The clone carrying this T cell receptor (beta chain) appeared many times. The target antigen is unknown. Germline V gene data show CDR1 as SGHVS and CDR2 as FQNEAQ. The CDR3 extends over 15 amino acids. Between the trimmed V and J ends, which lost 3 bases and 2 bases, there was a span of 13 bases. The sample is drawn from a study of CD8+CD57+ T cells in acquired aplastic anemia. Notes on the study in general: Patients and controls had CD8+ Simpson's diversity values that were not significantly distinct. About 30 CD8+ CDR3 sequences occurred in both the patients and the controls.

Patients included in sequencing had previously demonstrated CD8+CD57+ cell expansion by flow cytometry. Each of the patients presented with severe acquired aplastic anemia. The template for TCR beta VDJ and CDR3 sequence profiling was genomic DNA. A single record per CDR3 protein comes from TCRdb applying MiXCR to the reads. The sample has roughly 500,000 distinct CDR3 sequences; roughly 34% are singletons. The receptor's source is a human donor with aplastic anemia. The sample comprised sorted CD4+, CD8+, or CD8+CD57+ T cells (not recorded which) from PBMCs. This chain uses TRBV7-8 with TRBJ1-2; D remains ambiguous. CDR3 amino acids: CASSFGQDQNYGYTF. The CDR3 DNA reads TGTGCCAGCAGCTTTGGGCAAGACCAAAACTATGGCTACACCTTC. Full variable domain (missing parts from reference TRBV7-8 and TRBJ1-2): GAGVSQSPRYKVAKRGQDVALRCDPISGHVSLFWYQQALGQGPEFLTYFQNEAQLDKSGLPSDRFFAERPEGSVSTLKIQRTQQEDSAVYLCASSFGQDQNYGYTFGSGTRLTVV.